This T cell receptor (beta chain) was profiled in a study of blood T cell repertoires in COVID-19. Only in-frame clones appear in the TCRdb table, and some are missing; sequencing was by immunoSEQ multiplex PCR. The sample carries some 390,000 clones, about 88% recorded once. This CDR3 region has 15 residues. Germline loops: CDR1 MNHEY, CDR2 SMNVEV (reference sequence). The V gene lost 0 bases and the J gene lost 1 base, with 9 bases spanning the gap. Sequenced sample: peripheral blood. The receptor was derived from a woman aged 40 to 50 with COVID-19, enrolled during active disease. This chain connects TRBV27 to TRBJ1-2; TRBD1 might be the D (5 bases). The CDR3 spells CASSLSTGVNYGYTF. As DNA, the CDR3 is TGTGCCAGCAGTTTATCCACGGGGGTTAACTATGGCTACACCTTC.